This TCR beta chain was documented in a study of PD-1 blockade in classical Hodgkin lymphoma. Study as a whole: Once every 2 weeks, patients received intravenous nivolumab at 3 mg/kg. Whole-study results and caveats: Complete responders possessed baseline diversity comparable to newly diagnosed patients.

The ends were cut back, 1 base at V and 4 bases at J, with 11 bases in the middle. Germline V gene lookup returns CDR1 MNHEY and CDR2 SVGAGI. The CDR3 runs 15 residues. With respect to this clone: Its antigen remains unknown.

The time point here: cycle 4 day 1 (C4D1), after five to seven weeks of nivolumab. Following autologous stem cell transplantation, relapse occurred in every patient, and exposure to brentuximab vedotin varied. Method: immunoSEQ multiplex PCR; TCRdb's copy keeps in-frame clones and lacks some. The sample lists around 50,000 clones, roughly 80% occurring once. Sequencing used peripheral blood mononuclear cells (PBMCs), obtained before the fourth cycle of nivolumab. This receptor was taken from a human donor with classical Hodgkin lymphoma. The J gene is TRBJ2-4, the V gene TRBV6-5, with D perhaps TRBD1 (5 bases). CDR3 DNA sequence: TGTGCCAGCAGTTACTGGGCAGGGAATAAAAACATTCAGTACTTC. It translates to CASSYWAGNKNIQYF.